This T cell receptor (beta chain) was recorded in a study of T cells in Graves' hyperthyroidism and ophthalmopathy. From RNA transcripts, TCR beta CDR3 regions were amplified. The primer set for the first-round RT-PCR of the TCR CDR3 was HTBI. Using its own MiXCR run on the multiplex PCR reads, TCRdb lists one record per CDR3 protein. The sample records about 290,000 distinct CDR3 sequences, about a sixth being singletons. This clonotype was picked up many times. V lost 7 bases to trimming and J lost 2 bases, with 11 bases between them. The CDR3 has 13 residues. The germline V gene has CDR1 LGHNT and CDR2 FRNRAP. For ophthalmopathy patients, the Clinical Activity Score was at least 3 and the NOSPECS grade at least 4; duration was under 3 months. Every diagnosis used clinical symptoms, serum thyroxine and TRAb, thyroid ultrasound and orbital computed tomography.

The receptor's source is a woman aged 55-70 years with Graves' ophthalmopathy. Sequences were obtained from blood. The chain has TRBV12-5 and TRBJ1-1; the D is unclear. CDR3 region: CASARTRNTEAFF. The CDR3 coding sequence is TGTGCTAGTGCTCGGACCCGTAACACTGAAGCTTTCTTT.